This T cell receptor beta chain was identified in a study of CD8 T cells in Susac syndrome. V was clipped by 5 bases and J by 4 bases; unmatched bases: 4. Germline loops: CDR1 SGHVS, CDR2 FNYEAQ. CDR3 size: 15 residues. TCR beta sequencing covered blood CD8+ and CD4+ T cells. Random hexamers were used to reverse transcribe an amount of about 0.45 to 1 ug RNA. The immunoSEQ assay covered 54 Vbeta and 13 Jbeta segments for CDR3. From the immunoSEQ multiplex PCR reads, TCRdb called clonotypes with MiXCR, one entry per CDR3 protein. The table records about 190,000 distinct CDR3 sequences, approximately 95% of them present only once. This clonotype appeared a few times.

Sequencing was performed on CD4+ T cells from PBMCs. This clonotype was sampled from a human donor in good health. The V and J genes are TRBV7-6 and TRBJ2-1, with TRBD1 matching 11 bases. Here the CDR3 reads CASSPGTGGYNEQFF. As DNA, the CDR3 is TGTGCCAGCAGCCCTGGGACAGGGGGGTACAATGAGCAGTTCTTC.